This entry is about one T cell receptor (beta chain). Its antigen is currently unknown. The sample is drawn from a study of OX40 agonist ivuxolimab in advanced cancers. Study overall: The treatment was a fully human IgG2 OX40 agonist, ivuxolimab. Allowance was made for prior anti-PD-1, anti-PD-L1 or anti-CTLA-4 therapy, and around 41% had some.

Study-level points and caveats: At doses 0.1 to 3.0 mg/kg, CD4+ and CD8+ clones expanded. The investigators did not determine what antigen specificity the expanded peripheral T cells had.

Assay used: immunoSEQ multiplex PCR; TCRdb lists only in-frame clones, some missing. The sample consists of tens of thousands of clones, over 70% of them appearing once. The germline V and J ends were trimmed by 2 bases and 4 bases, with 15 bases remaining between them. From germline, CDR1 is LGHNA and CDR2 YSLEER. CDR3 length: 15 residues. The clonotype comes from an adult with an advanced solid tumor such as melanoma, head and neck, liver or kidney cancer. Sequenced material: CD4+ or CD8+ T cells sorted from blood, taken in a trial of the OX40 agonist ivuxolimab. The V gene is TRBV4-3, the J gene TRBJ2-7; weak D call: TRBD1 (6 bases). The CDR3 sequence is CASSQKMDSPYEQYF. DNA of the CDR3: TGCGCCAGCAGCCAAAAAATGGACAGCCCTTACGAGCAGTACTTC.